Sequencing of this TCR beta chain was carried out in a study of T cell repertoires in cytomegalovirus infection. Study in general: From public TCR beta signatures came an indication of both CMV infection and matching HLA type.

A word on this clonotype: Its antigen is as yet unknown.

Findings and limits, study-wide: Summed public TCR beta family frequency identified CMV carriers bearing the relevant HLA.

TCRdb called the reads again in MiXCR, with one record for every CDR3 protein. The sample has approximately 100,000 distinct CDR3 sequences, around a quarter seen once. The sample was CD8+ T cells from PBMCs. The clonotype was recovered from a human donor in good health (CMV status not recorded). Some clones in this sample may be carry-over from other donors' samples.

CDR3 protein: CASSYSLAVYEQYF. As DNA, the CDR3 is TGTGCCAGCAGTTACTCGTTGGCCGTCTACGAGCAGTACTTC. V is TRBV6-2 or TRBV6-3 and J is TRBJ2-7; unclear D gene. The V and J ends lost 0 bases and 3 bases respectively, with 9 bases between them. The CDR3 loop spans 14 amino acids. Germline CDR1 reads MNHEY; CDR2 reads SVGEGT.